These T cell receptor beta chains were read from a single sample in a study of blood T cells in healthy people across ages. TCRdb reprocessed the 5' RACE reads via MiXCR and lists one record per CDR3 protein. In the table there are some 760,000 distinct CDR3 sequences, around 25% of which are singletons. The same sample was also used in a study of T cells of mothers and their children.

Sequencing used blood. The receptors here all came from a boy aged 5 to 17 in good health. CDR3s include the opening cysteine and the closing phenylalanine or tryptophan. The D gene is left open where the match is weak. The size of a clone is reported for some rows only, either as once, few or many, or as a class for expanded clones.

d_gene: .; j_gene: TRBJ2-3; len: 14; v_gene: TRBV29-1; abundance: .; CDR3aa: CSVEGGFGTDTQYF; CDR3nt: TGCAGCGTTGAAGGGGGGTTCGGTACAGATACGCAGTATTTT
d_gene: TRBD1; j_gene: TRBJ1-5; len: 15; v_gene: TRBV4-2; abundance: .; CDR3aa: CASSQAWTGGQPQHF; CDR3nt: TGTGCCAGCAGCCAAGCTTGGACAGGGGGTCAGCCCCAGCATTTT
d_gene: .; j_gene: TRBJ2-6; len: 16; v_gene: TRBV7-8; abundance: many; CDR3aa: CASSLGVVGGANVLTF; CDR3nt: TGTGCCAGCAGCTTAGGAGTTGTGGGGGGGGCCAACGTCCTGACTTTC
d_gene: .; j_gene: TRBJ2-7; len: 14; v_gene: TRBV12-3/TRBV12-4; abundance: few; CDR3aa: CASSPGDKPYEQYF; CDR3nt: TGTGCCAGCAGTCCCGGGGACAAACCCTACGAGCAGTACTTC
d_gene: TRBD1; j_gene: TRBJ1-1; len: 16; v_gene: TRBV2; abundance: .; CDR3aa: CASSEALRQGATKAFF; CDR3nt: TGTGCCAGCAGTGAAGCGCTTCGTCAGGGGGCGACCAAGGCTTTCTTT
d_gene: .; j_gene: TRBJ2-5; len: 13; v_gene: TRBV2; abundance: once; CDR3aa: CASHNARGETQYF; CDR3nt: TGTGCCAGTCATAACGCCAGGGGAGAGACCCAGTACTTC
d_gene: .; j_gene: TRBJ2-3; len: 17; v_gene: TRBV6-1; abundance: few; CDR3aa: CASSELQSTGTGGTQYF; CDR3nt: TGTGCCAGCAGTGAACTACAGTCGACAGGGACTGGAGGTACGCAGTATTTT
d_gene: .; j_gene: TRBJ2-5; len: 15; v_gene: TRBV5-1; abundance: few; CDR3aa: CASSSPFLGQETQYF; CDR3nt: TGCGCCAGCAGCTCGCCCTTCTTGGGGCAAGAGACCCAGTACTTC
d_gene: TRBD2; j_gene: TRBJ2-3; len: 15; v_gene: TRBV6-2/TRBV6-3; abundance: .; CDR3aa: CASSPGTSVLNTQYF; CDR3nt: TGTGCCAGCAGTCCCGGGACTAGCGTCTTGAATACGCAGTATTTT
d_gene: .; j_gene: TRBJ2-5; len: 16; v_gene: TRBV7-9; abundance: .; CDR3aa: CASSLGSGARGETQYF; CDR3nt: TGTGCCAGCAGCTTAGGGAGCGGAGCGAGGGGGGAGACCCAGTACTTC
d_gene: .; j_gene: TRBJ1-2; len: 15; v_gene: TRBV3-1; abundance: .; CDR3aa: CACSQGTAFYYGYTF; CDR3nt: TGTGCCTGCAGCCAAGGGACCGCGTTTTACTATGGCTACACCTTC
d_gene: TRBD2; j_gene: TRBJ2-7; len: 15; v_gene: TRBV6-2/TRBV6-3; abundance: once; CDR3aa: CASSYLSGGQYEQYF; CDR3nt: TGTGCCAGCAGTTATCTTAGCGGGGGACAATACGAGCAGTACTTC
d_gene: .; j_gene: TRBJ1-2; len: 13; v_gene: TRBV7-9; abundance: many; CDR3aa: CASSPDGNYGYTF; CDR3nt: TGTGCCAGCAGCCCGGACGGAAACTATGGCTACACCTTC
d_gene: .; j_gene: TRBJ2-5; len: 16; v_gene: TRBV20-1; abundance: .; CDR3aa: CSARDLEGLVGETQYF; CDR3nt: TGCAGTGCTAGAGATCTCGAGGGGCTCGTTGGAGAGACCCAGTACTTC
d_gene: .; j_gene: TRBJ2-4; len: 15; v_gene: TRBV28; abundance: .; CDR3aa: CASRTTRVLRNIQYF; CDR3nt: TGTGCCAGCAGGACAACCCGGGTTCTCCGGAACATTCAGTACTTC
d_gene: .; j_gene: TRBJ2-3; len: 14; v_gene: TRBV13; abundance: .; CDR3aa: CASSAIVVEDTQYF; CDR3nt: TGTGCCAGCAGCGCTATCGTGGTTGAAGATACGCAGTATTTT
d_gene: .; j_gene: TRBJ2-7; len: 13; v_gene: TRBV28; abundance: .; CDR3aa: CASTLSSSYEQYF; CDR3nt: TGTGCCAGTACGCTCAGCAGCTCCTACGAGCAGTACTTC
d_gene: .; j_gene: TRBJ2-7; len: 12; v_gene: TRBV29-1; abundance: .; CDR3aa: CSVGLTREEQYF; CDR3nt: TGCAGCGTTGGACTAACCCGCGAAGAGCAGTACTTC
d_gene: TRBD1; j_gene: TRBJ2-2; len: 12; v_gene: TRBV12-3/TRBV12-4; abundance: .; CDR3aa: CASDGPGTGLFF; CDR3nt: TGTGCCAGCGATGGTCCCGGGACAGGGCTGTTTTTT
d_gene: .; j_gene: TRBJ2-1; len: 15; v_gene: TRBV6-5; abundance: .; CDR3aa: CASRKDASSYNEQFF; CDR3nt: TGTGCCAGCAGAAAGGACGCAAGCTCCTACAATGAGCAGTTCTTC
d_gene: .; j_gene: TRBJ2-7; len: 12; v_gene: TRBV7-9; abundance: few; CDR3aa: CASSGGAREQYF; CDR3nt: TGTGCCAGCAGCGGGGGGGCGCGCGAGCAGTACTTC
d_gene: .; j_gene: TRBJ2-5; len: 14; v_gene: TRBV18; abundance: .; CDR3aa: CASSPSHGQETQYF; CDR3nt: TGTGCCAGCTCACCTAGTCACGGACAAGAGACCCAGTACTTC
d_gene: TRBD2; j_gene: TRBJ2-5; len: 15; v_gene: TRBV6-6; abundance: .; CDR3aa: CASSASGGGIETQYF; CDR3nt: TGTGCCAGCAGCGCCAGCGGGGGGGGCATAGAGACCCAGTACTTC
d_gene: .; j_gene: TRBJ2-7; len: 13; v_gene: TRBV5-5; abundance: few; CDR3aa: CASRPEGAYEQYF; CDR3nt: TGTGCCAGCAGACCTGAGGGAGCCTACGAGCAGTACTTC
d_gene: TRBD1; j_gene: TRBJ1-4; len: 16; v_gene: TRBV6-6; abundance: .; CDR3aa: CASSLGQDRLSEKLVF; CDR3nt: TGTGCCAGCAGTTTGGGACAGGACAGGTTAAGCGAAAAACTGGTTTTT
d_gene: TRBD1; j_gene: TRBJ1-1; len: 14; v_gene: TRBV3-1; abundance: few; CDR3aa: CASSQTGDVTEAFF; CDR3nt: TGTGCCAGCAGCCAAACAGGGGACGTTACTGAAGCTTTCTTT
d_gene: .; j_gene: TRBJ2-2; len: 17; v_gene: TRBV4-1; abundance: .; CDR3aa: CASTEVYRSANTGELFF; CDR3nt: TGCGCCAGCACCGAGGTTTACAGGTCCGCGAACACCGGGGAGCTGTTTTTT
d_gene: .; j_gene: TRBJ2-7; len: 12; v_gene: TRBV29-1; abundance: .; CDR3aa: CSVQSATYEQYF; CDR3nt: TGCAGCGTTCAGTCTGCAACCTACGAGCAGTACTTC
d_gene: .; j_gene: TRBJ1-5; len: 13; v_gene: TRBV7-9; abundance: few; CDR3aa: CASSYGADQPQHF; CDR3nt: TGTGCCAGCAGCTACGGGGCGGATCAGCCCCAGCATTTT
d_gene: .; j_gene: TRBJ2-3; len: 17; v_gene: TRBV28; abundance: .; CDR3aa: CASSLGTEAYSTDTQYF; CDR3nt: TGTGCCAGCAGTTTGGGAACGGAAGCCTATAGCACAGATACGCAGTATTTT
d_gene: TRBD2; j_gene: TRBJ2-5; len: 18; v_gene: TRBV4-1; abundance: .; CDR3aa: CASSQDRTAGALQETQYF; CDR3nt: TGCGCCAGCAGCCAAGATCGTACAGCGGGGGCCTTGCAAGAGACCCAGTACTTC
d_gene: .; j_gene: TRBJ2-3; len: 15; v_gene: TRBV2; abundance: .; CDR3aa: CASSDEEEFTDTQYF; CDR3nt: TGTGCCAGCAGTGACGAGGAGGAGTTCACAGATACGCAGTATTTT
d_gene: .; j_gene: TRBJ1-2; len: 13; v_gene: TRBV5-1; abundance: .; CDR3aa: CASSLDRAEGYTF; CDR3nt: TGCGCCAGCAGCTTGGACAGGGCTGAGGGCTACACCTTC
d_gene: .; j_gene: TRBJ2-5; len: 14; v_gene: TRBV20-1; abundance: .; CDR3aa: CSARPLQQVETQYF; CDR3nt: TGCAGTGCTAGACCTCTTCAGCAGGTGGAGACCCAGTACTTC
d_gene: TRBD1; j_gene: TRBJ1-1; len: 14; v_gene: TRBV7-2; abundance: .; CDR3aa: CASSWGQGDTEAFF; CDR3nt: TGTGCCAGCAGCTGGGGACAGGGGGACACTGAAGCTTTCTTT